This T cell receptor beta chain came from a study of immune heterogeneity within non-small cell lung tumors. Study details: Classification of the tumors gave a handful of squamous cell carcinomas, roughly eleven non-squamous carcinomas and 1 not otherwise specified.

The CDR3 is made up of 13 amino acids. The germline CDR1 and CDR2 sequences are DFQATT and SNEGSKA (reference sequence). Trimming shortened V by 6 bases and J by 6 bases, and 14 bases separated the two germline ends. The TCR beta CDR3 region was amplified by multiplex PCR employing 32 V and 13 J primers. Via MiXCR, TCRdb re-called the multiplex PCR reads, giving one row per CDR3 protein. The sample holds thousands of distinct CDR3 sequences; about 25% are singletons and the top ten take 16%. In its sample, this clonotype ranks as large. The antigen remains unidentified. General study findings and limits: Local T-cell repertoire clonality was correlated with local tumor mutational burden, and the correlation was positive. It was moderate in strength but statistically significant (R 0.3 to 0.35). Dominant CDR3 beta clonotypes repeated across a patient's tumor loci, while different loci held unique high-frequency clones.

As template, the study used bulk tumor genomic DNA at roughly 550 ng per sample. During surgery, each primary tumor gave multiple biopsies spaced as far apart as possible. Curative surgery was undertaken by patients, who had untreated, newly diagnosed non-small cell lung cancer. J is TRBJ1-4 and V is TRBV20-1; possible D gene TRBD1, 5 bases. The specimen was lung tumor tissue. This receptor was identified in a man between 60 and 75 years old with non-small cell lung cancer. The chain's CDR3 is CSASWGGDEKLFF. In nucleotides, the CDR3 is TGCAGTGCAAGTTGGGGGGGAGATGAAAAACTGTTTTTT.